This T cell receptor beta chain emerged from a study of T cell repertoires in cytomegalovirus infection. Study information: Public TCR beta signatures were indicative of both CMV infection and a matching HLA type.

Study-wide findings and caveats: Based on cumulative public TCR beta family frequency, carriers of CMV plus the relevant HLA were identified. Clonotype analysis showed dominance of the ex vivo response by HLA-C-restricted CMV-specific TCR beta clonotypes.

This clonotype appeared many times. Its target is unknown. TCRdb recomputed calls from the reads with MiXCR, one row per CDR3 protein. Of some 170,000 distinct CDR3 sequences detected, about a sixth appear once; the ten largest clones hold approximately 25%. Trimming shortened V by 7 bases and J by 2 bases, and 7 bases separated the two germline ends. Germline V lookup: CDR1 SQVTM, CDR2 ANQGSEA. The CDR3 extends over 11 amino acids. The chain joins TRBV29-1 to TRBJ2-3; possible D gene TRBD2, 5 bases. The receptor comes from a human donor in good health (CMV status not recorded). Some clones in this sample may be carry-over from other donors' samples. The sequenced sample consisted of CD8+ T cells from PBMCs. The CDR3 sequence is CSGLLTDTQYF. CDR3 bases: TGCAGCGGACTACTCACAGATACGCAGTATTTT.